This is a list of T cell receptor beta chains from one sample in a study of blood T cell repertoires in COVID-19. This table comes from immunoSEQ multiplex PCR, and its TCRdb copy is limited to in-frame clones, with some not included. Altogether 110,000 to 150,000 clones are present, roughly 77% being singletons, with the ten largest covering roughly 4.3%. The sample consisted of peripheral blood. The receptors here all came from a man aged 55 to 70 with acute or convalescent COVID-19. Both conserved end residues are part of each CDR3. Each record gives: D gene, V gene, clone size, J gene, CDR3 protein. D genes are given only for firm matches. Rows give clone size only sometimes, using once, few, many, or a class for an expanded clone.

D gene: -
V gene: TRBV12-3/TRBV12-4
clone size: -
J gene: TRBJ1-2
CDR3 protein: CASSSGYGYTF

D gene: -
V gene: TRBV7-9
clone size: -
J gene: TRBJ1-3
CDR3 protein: CASSLGGQISGNTIYF

D gene: TRBD1
V gene: TRBV6-5
clone size: -
J gene: TRBJ2-7
CDR3 protein: CASSSQTGSYEQYF

D gene: -
V gene: TRBV4-1
clone size: -
J gene: TRBJ2-7
CDR3 protein: CASSQVSSAVYEQYF

D gene: -
V gene: TRBV14
clone size: few
J gene: TRBJ1-1
CDR3 protein: CASSLYSGMNTEAFF

D gene: -
V gene: TRBV12-2
clone size: -
J gene: TRBJ1-5
CDR3 protein: CASRLFHRSNQPQHF

D gene: TRBD1
V gene: TRBV5-4
clone size: few
J gene: TRBJ1-1
CDR3 protein: CASSHPGQLTEAFF

D gene: TRBD1
V gene: TRBV19
clone size: -
J gene: TRBJ2-6
CDR3 protein: CASSDQGVAGANVLTF

D gene: TRBD1
V gene: TRBV5-1
clone size: -
J gene: TRBJ1-2
CDR3 protein: CASSLRSQGGSGYTF

D gene: -
V gene: TRBV28
clone size: -
J gene: TRBJ1-2
CDR3 protein: CASSSDSIYGYTF

D gene: -
V gene: TRBV4-1
clone size: -
J gene: TRBJ1-2
CDR3 protein: CASSQDGNYGNYGYTF

D gene: -
V gene: TRBV29-1
clone size: -
J gene: TRBJ1-1
CDR3 protein: CSVVGGWNTEAFF

D gene: TRBD2
V gene: TRBV4-2
clone size: -
J gene: TRBJ2-3
CDR3 protein: CASSQGLADTDTQYF

D gene: TRBD1
V gene: TRBV28
clone size: -
J gene: TRBJ2-2
CDR3 protein: CASSRGDSRFSGELFF

D gene: TRBD2
V gene: TRBV5-1
clone size: -
J gene: TRBJ2-1
CDR3 protein: CASNQGRSSGRGSYNEQFF

D gene: TRBD1
V gene: TRBV5-1
clone size: -
J gene: TRBJ1-2
CDR3 protein: CASSWTGYGYTF

D gene: -
V gene: TRBV11-2
clone size: -
J gene: TRBJ2-7
CDR3 protein: CASSPNYEQYF

D gene: -
V gene: TRBV7-9
clone size: once
J gene: TRBJ2-1
CDR3 protein: CASSLVGGRYEQFF

D gene: TRBD1
V gene: TRBV5-4
clone size: once
J gene: TRBJ2-5
CDR3 protein: CASSNRQGAGETQYF

D gene: -
V gene: TRBV10-3
clone size: -
J gene: TRBJ2-5
CDR3 protein: CAISRTLRETQYF

D gene: -
V gene: TRBV5-1
clone size: -
J gene: TRBJ1-4
CDR3 protein: CASSVHRARDEKLFF

D gene: -
V gene: TRBV7-7
clone size: -
J gene: TRBJ2-3
CDR3 protein: CASSSGEYTDTQYF

D gene: TRBD1
V gene: TRBV30
clone size: -
J gene: TRBJ2-7
CDR3 protein: CAWSLPGQGNSYEQYF